The sequence of this T cell receptor beta chain was determined in a study of control samples from healthy donors and cancer patients. Repertoires were generated with immunoSEQ multiplex PCR, while TCRdb's copy carries only in-frame clones and drops some. This table holds 70,000 to 75,000 clones, less than 95% found once. V was pared by 4 bases and J by 7 bases, with 7 bases of the junction left unmatched. The CDR3 loop spans 15 amino acids. Germline V gives CDR1 SNHLY, CDR2 FYNNEI. The clonotype originates from a woman aged 25-40 years in good health. V is TRBV2 and J is TRBJ1-5, with 10 bases aligning to TRBD1. The sequenced sample was blood. The CDR3 coding sequence is TGTGCCAGCAGTGCGGGACAGGGGCTTGGACAGCCCCAGCATTTT. Translation: CASSAGQGLGQPQHF.